This entry lists 2 T cell receptor beta chains sequenced from one sample in a study of T-cell memory formation after mild COVID-19. TCRdb reanalysed the 5' RACE reads using MiXCR and keeps one entry per CDR3 protein. Of nearly 350,000 distinct CDR3 sequences in the sample, 10% to 15% were seen once. Material for sequencing was PBMCs or a T cell subset sorted from them (not recorded which). The receptors were sampled from a man younger than 35 who had mild COVID-19 (a few samples of this study predate the infection). Cell type and time point are not known.

This clonotype was observed many times. J is TRBJ2-2 and V is TRBV7-2; no definite D call. The length of the CDR3 is 16 residues. The V end lost 5 bases, the J end lost 1 base, and 14 bases lay between the germline ends. Germline CDR1 and CDR2: SGHTA and FQGNSA. The CDR3 region is CASSLHGRKNTGELFF. CDR3 nucleotide sequence: TGTGCCAGCAGCCTGCACGGACGGAAGAACACCGGGGAGCTGTTTTTT.

This clonotype showed up just a few times. V usage is TRBV20-1 and J usage is TRBJ1-5; D is ambiguous. This CDR3 spans 16 amino acids. Trimming pared 0 bases from V and 0 bases from J, leaving 12 bases between. The germline gives CDR1 DFQATT, CDR2 SNEGSKA (reference sequence). The CDR3 region has the DNA TGCAGTGCTAGAGATGGAAGGGCGGTTAGCAATCAGCCCCAGCATTTT. Translated: CSARDGRAVSNQPQHF.